This T cell receptor (beta chain) was identified during a study of T cell repertoires in cytomegalovirus infection. Study summary: In the study, CMV epitopes included recently identified HLA-C-restricted and well-studied HLA-B-restricted ones. Indications of both CMV infection and matching HLA type were provided by public TCR beta signatures. Study outcomes and limitations: Dominating the ex vivo response were TCR beta clonotypes that were CMV-specific and HLA-C-restricted. Totalled public TCR beta family frequency picked out people who carried CMV plus the relevant HLA.

V was pared by 8 bases and J by 3 bases, with 20 bases between. This CDR3 has 16 residues. Germline CDR1 and CDR2: MNHEY and SMNVEV (reference sequence). TCRdb re-derived calls from the reads in MiXCR, one entry per CDR3 protein. This sample has about 890,000 distinct CDR3 sequences, with approximately 33% found just once. This clonotype has more than one count but fewer than ten. What it binds is not known. This sample comprised cultured CD8+ T cells from PBMCs, obtained from culture after CMV antigen stimulation. The TCR comes from a human donor in good health (CMV status not recorded). Some clones in this sample may be carry-over from other donors' samples. The chain is built from TRBV27 and TRBJ2-1; D might be TRBD1 or TRBD2, each matching 5 bases. The CDR3 region is CASGILGTVVYNEQFF. The DNA of the CDR3 is TGTGCCAGCGGGATCTTAGGGACCGTTGTCTACAATGAGCAGTTCTTC.